This T cell receptor (beta chain) originates from a study of T cell repertoires in cytomegalovirus infection. Study-level information: Public TCR beta signatures provided an indication of both CMV infection and a matching HLA type.

Trimming at V came to 0 bases and at J to 4 bases, leaving 8 bases not matched to a gene. Germline CDR1 reads LGHNA; CDR2 reads YSLEER. The CDR3 runs to 16 residues. Study-wide results and limits: The ex vivo response was dominated by HLA-C-restricted CMV-specific TCR beta clonotypes.

Each CDR3 protein is one row after TCRdb ran MiXCR on the reads. The data contain 300,000 or so distinct CDR3 sequences, around 10% of them seen just once; the ten biggest clones take up about 2.3%. Regarding this clonotype: The antigen is undetermined. This could be a read error, since a much larger clone is one nucleotide away.

V and J are TRBV4-3 and TRBJ1-1; 7 bases agree with TRBD1. The sequence came from a human donor in good health (CMV status not recorded). Some clones in this sample may be carry-over from other donors' samples. Sample: PBMCs. CDR3 sequence: CASSQDLQGVGTEAFF. The CDR3 coding sequence is TGCGCCAGCAGCCAAGATCTCCAGGGGGTGGGCACTGAAGCTTTCTTT.